The 20 T cell receptor beta chains listed next were all sequenced from one sample in a study of a mutant IDH1 vaccine in newly diagnosed glioma. No antigen has been identified for these receptors. Sequenced by immunoSEQ multiplex PCR; TCRdb stores in-frame clones only, minus some. The profile shows approximately 61,000 clones, 80% to 90% of them singletons. The time point: week 35, safety follow-up. All doses held 300 ug of mutant IDH1 20-mer peptide, with topical imiquimod. Specimen: PBMCs, collected from a glioma patient whose treatment included an IDH1 peptide vaccine. These receptor sequences come from a man aged 35 to 55 with glioma.

The chain has TRBV6-6 and TRBJ2-7; D call uncertain. Trimming shortened V by 2 bases and J by 1 base, and 6 bases separated the two germline ends. The CDR3 contains 13 residues. Germline CDR1 reads MNHNY; CDR2 reads SVGAGI (reference sequence). As DNA, the CDR3 is TGTGCCAGCAGTTACAAACAGTCCTACGAGCAGTACTTC. Its translation is CASSYKQSYEQYF.

This clone was observed a handful of times. The V and J genes are TRBV27 and TRBJ1-4; D gene ambiguous. Germline V gene data show CDR1 as MNHEY and CDR2 as SMNVEV (reference sequence). Trimming stripped 6 bases from V and 3 bases from J, with 5 bases between. The CDR3 spans 12 residues. The CDR3 DNA is TGTGCCAGCAGGAGTCCTAATGAAAAACTGTTTTTT. Residues: CASRSPNEKLFF.

The CDR3 DNA follows: TGCGCCAGCAGCTTGGACCCAGGGGAGTTCTATGGCTACACCTTC. It encodes CASSLDPGEFYGYTF. The chain is built from TRBV5-1 and TRBJ1-2, with a weak D call TRBD1 (6 bases). The V end was cut by 0 bases, the J end by 4 bases, with 13 bases between. Germline lookup yields CDR1 SGHRS and CDR2 YFSETQ. The CDR3 covers 15 residues.

The gene calls are TRBV27 and TRBJ2-7; TRBD2 aligns across 12 bases. Germline V gives CDR1 MNHEY, CDR2 SMNVEV (reference sequence). The trim removed 5 bases at V and 3 bases at J, leaving 5 bases unmatched. The CDR3 consists of 15 residues. CDR3 nucleotide sequence: TGTGCCAGCAGTCCACTAGCGGGAGGCTACTACGAGCAGTACTTC. Translated: CASSPLAGGYYEQYF.

This clone is a singleton in its sample. The chain is built from TRBV4-1 and TRBJ1-2; 10 nucleotides agree with TRBD1. The germline gives CDR1 MGHRA, CDR2 YSYEKL. The CDR3 length is 14 residues. The trim removed 3 bases at V and 8 bases at J, leaving 6 bases unmatched. CDR3 region: CASSHPGTGVGYTF. The CDR3 DNA is TGCGCCAGCAGCCACCCCGGGACAGGGGTCGGCTACACCTTC.

The rearrangement joins TRBV18 to TRBJ1-4; a weak D match, TRBD1 (5 bases). Trimming took off 2 bases at V and 7 bases at J, with 14 bases between the two ends. The CDR3 has 15 residues. Germline CDR1 reads KGHSH; CDR2 reads LQKENI. In nucleotides, the CDR3 is TGTGCCAGCTCACCAGGGATCGGGACCCTTGAAAAACTGTTTTTT. Translating gives CASSPGIGTLEKLFF.

In this sample, this clone turned up once. J is TRBJ1-1 and V is TRBV7-2, with D uncertain. Germline values: CDR1 SGHTA, CDR2 FQGNSA. V gave up 0 bases and J gave up 0 bases, with 8 bases separating them. The CDR3 is made up of 15 amino acids. CDR3 in DNA: TGTGCCAGCAGCTTAGCGGGCCAGATGAACACTGAAGCTTTCTTT. Amino acid sequence: CASSLAGQMNTEAFF.

The chain recombines TRBV7-9 with TRBJ2-5; TRBD2 aligns across 7 bases. With V trimmed by 4 bases and J by 6 bases, 5 bases remained unmatched. CDR3 size: 13 residues. The germline CDR1 and CDR2 sequences are SEHNR and FQNEAQ (reference sequence). DNA for the CDR3: TGTGCCAGCAGCTCCTCTAGCGGCCAGACCCAGTACTTC. Translated, it gives CASSSSSGQTQYF.

V usage is TRBV13 and J usage is TRBJ1-2, with 11 nucleotides matching TRBD1. After removal of 3 bases from V and 7 bases from J, the junction contained 10 bases not matched to a gene. This CDR3 region has 16 residues. Per the germline V gene, CDR1 is PRHDT and CDR2 is FYEKMQ (reference sequence). The CDR3 region is CASSLSGTGGDGGYTF. The CDR3 DNA sequence: TGTGCCAGCAGCTTGTCCGGGACAGGGGGGGACGGTGGCTACACCTTC.

The chain links TRBV11-2 to TRBJ1-1, with TRBD1 matching 7 bases. The V gene end was trimmed by 4 bases and the J gene end by 1 base; junction bases not matched to a gene: 6. The CDR3 has 15 amino acids. Germline V CDR1 and CDR2: SGHAT, FQNNGV. This CDR3 reads CASSSRQGENTEAFF. CDR3 nucleotide sequence: TGTGCCAGCAGCTCAAGACAGGGCGAGAACACTGAAGCTTTCTTT.

This clone appeared once. V usage is TRBV5-1 and J usage is TRBJ2-3; TRBD1 agrees at 10 bases. There are 15 residues in the CDR3. Germline V gives CDR1 SGHRS, CDR2 YFSETQ. The ends lost 0 bases at V and 4 bases at J; junction bases unmatched: 2. The CDR3 region is CASSLGDRGADTQYF. CDR3 bases: TGCGCCAGCAGCTTGGGGGACAGGGGTGCAGATACGCAGTATTTT.

This clone appeared once. The gene calls are TRBV5-5 and TRBJ1-1; D possibly corresponds to TRBD1 (5 bases). Germline loops: CDR1 SGHKS, CDR2 YYEKEE (reference sequence). The CDR3 extends over 14 amino acids. The V gene lost 4 bases and the J gene lost 6 bases, with 16 bases spanning the gap. CDR3 loop: CASSPGTLGAEAFF. The DNA for the CDR3 is TGTGCCAGCAGCCCCGGGACCCTTGGGGCTGAAGCTTTCTTT.

The V call is TRBV2, the J call TRBJ1-3; TRBD1 might be the D (5 bases). V gave up 8 bases and J gave up 0 bases, with 14 bases separating them. From germline, CDR1 is SNHLY and CDR2 FYNNEI. The CDR3 covers 15 residues. The CDR3 sequence is CASGSDRLSGNTIYF. The CDR3 bases are TGTGCCAGCGGTTCAGACAGACTCTCTGGAAACACCATATATTTT.

J is TRBJ2-1 and V is TRBV9; 7 bases match TRBD2. The junction had 19 bases not matched to a gene; V was cut back by 0 bases and J by 1 base. Per the germline V gene, CDR1 is SGDLS and CDR2 is YYNGEE. The CDR3 is made up of 21 amino acids. Written as DNA, the CDR3 is TGTGCCAGCAGCGTAGCCCTTGGGGGGGAGTTGCTAGCAGGGTCCTACAATGAGCAGTTCTTC. As protein: CASSVALGGELLAGSYNEQFF. Complete variable domain (other parts from reference TRBV9 and TRBJ2-1): DSGVTQTPKHLITATGQRVTLRCSPRSGDLSVYWYQQSLDQGLQFLIQYYNGEERAKGNILERFSAQQFPDLHSELNLSSLELGDSALYFCASSVALGGELLAGSYNEQFFGPGTRLTVL.

CDR3 amino acids: CASSARLAGGYNEQFF. The CDR3 nucleotides read TGTGCCAGCAGTGCCAGACTAGCGGGGGGCTACAATGAGCAGTTCTTC. The V call is TRBV27, the J call TRBJ2-1; TRBD2 aligns across 13 bases. Germline values: CDR1 MNHEY, CDR2 SMNVEV (reference sequence). V gave up 5 bases and J gave up 3 bases; unmatched junction bases: 4. CDR3 length equals 16 residues.

The chain combines TRBV5-1 with TRBJ1-3, with D perhaps matching TRBD1 (5 bases). The CDR3 length is 16 residues. The germline CDR1 and CDR2 sequences are SGHRS and YFSETQ. V shed 0 bases and J shed 0 bases, with 10 bases lying between them. This CDR3 is CASSLVGGDSGNTIYF. CDR3 bases: TGCGCCAGCAGCTTGGTTGGGGGGGACTCTGGAAACACCATATATTTT.

The sample holds a few counts of this clone. The chain combines TRBV29-1 with TRBJ1-1; D is undetermined. The CDR3 sequence is 11 residues long. The V gene's germline CDR1 is SQVTM and CDR2 ANQGSEA. Trimming took 4 bases from V and 6 from J, leaving 9 bases between them. The CDR3 here is CSVAQSPEAFF. CDR3 nucleotides: TGCAGCGTTGCACAAAGCCCTGAAGCTTTCTTT.

The rearrangement uses TRBV19 and TRBJ2-7, with no clear D. Germline V gives CDR1 LNHDA, CDR2 SQIVND (reference sequence). This CDR3 spans 15 amino acids. V was trimmed by 5 bases and J by 0 bases, leaving 14 bases between them. Here the CDR3 DNA reads TGTGCCAGTAGTCAGGTACCGATCAGCTCCTACGAGCAGTACTTC. Amino acids: CASSQVPISSYEQYF.

The chain recombines TRBV4-3 with TRBJ2-2; no firm D call. The CDR3 is 12 amino acids. V gave up 1 base and J gave up 6 bases, with 3 bases separating them. CDR1 is LGHNA, CDR2 YSLEER, per germline. The CDR3 DNA is TGCGCCAGCAGCCAAGGGTCCGGGGAGCTGTTTTTT. Translated: CASSQGSGELFF.

Regarding this clone: This sample also contains other DNA sequences that code for the same CDR3. This chain links TRBV6-5 with TRBJ2-6; D gene uncertain. CDR3 length: 16 residues. Per the germline V gene, CDR1 is MNHEY and CDR2 is SVGAGI. Trimming removed 2 bases from V and 0 bases from J, with 8 bases in between. The CDR3 is CASSYGVGSGANVLTF. CDR3 nucleotide sequence: TGTGCCAGCAGTTACGGGGTGGGCTCTGGGGCCAACGTCCTGACTTTC.